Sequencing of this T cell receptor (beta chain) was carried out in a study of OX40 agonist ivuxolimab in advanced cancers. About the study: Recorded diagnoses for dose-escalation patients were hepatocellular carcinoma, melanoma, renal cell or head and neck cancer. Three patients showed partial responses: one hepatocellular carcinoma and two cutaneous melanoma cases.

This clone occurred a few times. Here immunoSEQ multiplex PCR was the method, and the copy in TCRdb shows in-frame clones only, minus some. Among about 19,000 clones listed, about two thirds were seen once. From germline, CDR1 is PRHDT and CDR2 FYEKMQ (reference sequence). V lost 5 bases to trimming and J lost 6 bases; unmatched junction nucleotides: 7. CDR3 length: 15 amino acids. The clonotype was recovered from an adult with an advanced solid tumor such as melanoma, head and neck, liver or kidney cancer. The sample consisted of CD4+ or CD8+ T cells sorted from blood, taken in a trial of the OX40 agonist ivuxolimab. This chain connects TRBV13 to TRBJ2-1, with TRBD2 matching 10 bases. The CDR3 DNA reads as TGTGCCAGCAGCACCAGCGGGGGGGCCGGCAATGAGCAGTTCTTC. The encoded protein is CASSTSGGAGNEQFF.